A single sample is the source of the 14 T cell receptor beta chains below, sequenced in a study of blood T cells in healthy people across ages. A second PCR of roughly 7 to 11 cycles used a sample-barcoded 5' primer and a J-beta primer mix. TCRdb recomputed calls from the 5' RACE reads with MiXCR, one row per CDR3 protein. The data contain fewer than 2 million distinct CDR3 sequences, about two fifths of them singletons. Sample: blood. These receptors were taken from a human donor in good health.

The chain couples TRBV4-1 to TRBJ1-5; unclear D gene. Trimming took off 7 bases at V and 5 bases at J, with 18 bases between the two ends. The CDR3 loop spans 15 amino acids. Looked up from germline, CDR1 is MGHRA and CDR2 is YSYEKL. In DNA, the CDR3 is TGCGCCAGCAAGCTCGGTCATCATTCCGATCAGCCCCAGCATTTT. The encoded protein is CASKLGHHSDQPQHF.

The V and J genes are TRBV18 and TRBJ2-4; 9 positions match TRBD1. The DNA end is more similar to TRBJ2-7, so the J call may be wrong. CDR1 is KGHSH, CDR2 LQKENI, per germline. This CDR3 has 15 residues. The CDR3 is CASSPIQGASYEQYF. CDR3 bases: TGTGCCAGCTCACCAATACAGGGGGCTTCCTACGAGCAGTACTTC.

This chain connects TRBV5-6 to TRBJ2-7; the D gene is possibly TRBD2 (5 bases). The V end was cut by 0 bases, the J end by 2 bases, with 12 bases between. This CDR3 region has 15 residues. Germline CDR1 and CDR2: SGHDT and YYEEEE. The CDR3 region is CASSLALEATYEQYF. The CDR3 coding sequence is TGTGCCAGCAGCTTGGCCTTGGAGGCTACCTACGAGCAGTACTTC.

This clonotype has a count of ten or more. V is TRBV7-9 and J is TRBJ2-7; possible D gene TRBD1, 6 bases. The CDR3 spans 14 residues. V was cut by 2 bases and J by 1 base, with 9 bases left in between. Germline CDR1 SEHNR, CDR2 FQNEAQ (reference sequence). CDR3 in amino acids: CASSLKGTSYEQYF. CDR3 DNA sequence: TGTGCCAGCAGCTTAAAAGGGACATCCTACGAGCAGTACTTC. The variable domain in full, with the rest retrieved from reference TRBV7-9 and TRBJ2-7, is DTGVSQNPRHKITKRGQNVTFRCDPISEHNRLYWYRQTLGQGPEFLTYFQNEAQLEKSRLLSDRFSAERPKGSFSTLEIQRTEQGDSAMYLCASSLKGTSYEQYFGPGTRLTVT.

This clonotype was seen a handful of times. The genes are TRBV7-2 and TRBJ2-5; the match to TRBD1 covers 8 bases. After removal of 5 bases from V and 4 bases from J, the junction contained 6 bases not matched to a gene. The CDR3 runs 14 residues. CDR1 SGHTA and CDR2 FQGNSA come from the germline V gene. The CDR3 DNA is TGTGCCAGCAGCACCCGGACAGGGAGAGAGACCCAGTACTTC. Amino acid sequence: CASSTRTGRETQYF.

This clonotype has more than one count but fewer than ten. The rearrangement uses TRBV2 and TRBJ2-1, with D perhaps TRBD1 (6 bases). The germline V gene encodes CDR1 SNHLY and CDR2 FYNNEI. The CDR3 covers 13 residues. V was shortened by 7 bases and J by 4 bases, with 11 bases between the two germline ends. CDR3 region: CASIRGQYNEQFF. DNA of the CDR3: TGTGCCAGCATCAGAGGACAGTACAATGAGCAGTTCTTC.

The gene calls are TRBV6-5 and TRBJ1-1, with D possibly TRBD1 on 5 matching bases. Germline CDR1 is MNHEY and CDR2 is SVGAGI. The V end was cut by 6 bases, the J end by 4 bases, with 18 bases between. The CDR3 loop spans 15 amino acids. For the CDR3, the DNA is TGTGCCAGCAGCTATAAACAGGCAAGTGGCACTGAAGCTTTCTTT. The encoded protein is CASSYKQASGTEAFF.

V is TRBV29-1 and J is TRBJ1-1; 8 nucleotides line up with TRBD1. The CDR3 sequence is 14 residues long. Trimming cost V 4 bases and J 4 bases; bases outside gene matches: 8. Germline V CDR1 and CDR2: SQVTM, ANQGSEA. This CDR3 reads CSVVRGRLSTEAFF. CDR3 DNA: TGCAGCGTTGTCAGGGGGCGACTTAGCACTGAAGCTTTCTTT.

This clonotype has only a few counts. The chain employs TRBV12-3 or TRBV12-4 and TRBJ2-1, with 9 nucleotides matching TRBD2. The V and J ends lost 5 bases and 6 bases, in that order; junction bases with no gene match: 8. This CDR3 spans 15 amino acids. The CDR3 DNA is TGTGCCAGCAGTCCAAGCGGGGGGCCGGTCAATGAGCAGTTCTTC. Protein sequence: CASSPSGGPVNEQFF.

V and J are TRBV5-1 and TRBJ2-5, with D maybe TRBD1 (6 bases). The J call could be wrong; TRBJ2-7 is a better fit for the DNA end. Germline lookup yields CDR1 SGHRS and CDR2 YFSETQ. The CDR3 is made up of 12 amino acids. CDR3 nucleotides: TGCGCCAGCAGCTCCAACAGGGACGAGCAGTACTTC. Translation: CASSSNRDEQYF.

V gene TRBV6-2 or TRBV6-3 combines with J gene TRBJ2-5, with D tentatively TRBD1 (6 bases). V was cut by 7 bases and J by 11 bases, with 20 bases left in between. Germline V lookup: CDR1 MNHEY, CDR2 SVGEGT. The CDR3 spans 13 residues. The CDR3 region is CASKDRTSYGQYF. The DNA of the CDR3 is TGTGCCAGCAAAGACAGGACATCCTACGGGCAGTACTTC.

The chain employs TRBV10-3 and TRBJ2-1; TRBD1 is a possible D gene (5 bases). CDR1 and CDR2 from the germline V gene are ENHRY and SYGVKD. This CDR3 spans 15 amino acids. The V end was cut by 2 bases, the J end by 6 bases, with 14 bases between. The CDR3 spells CAISELSGNGNEQFF. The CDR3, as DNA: TGTGCCATCAGTGAGCTCTCAGGGAATGGCAATGAGCAGTTCTTC.

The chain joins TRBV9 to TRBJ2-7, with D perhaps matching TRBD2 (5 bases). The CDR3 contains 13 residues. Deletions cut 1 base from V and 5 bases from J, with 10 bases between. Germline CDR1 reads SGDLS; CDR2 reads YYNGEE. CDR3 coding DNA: TGTGCCAGCAGCGTAAAAGGAGGCCACGAGCAGTACTTC. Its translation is CASSVKGGHEQYF.

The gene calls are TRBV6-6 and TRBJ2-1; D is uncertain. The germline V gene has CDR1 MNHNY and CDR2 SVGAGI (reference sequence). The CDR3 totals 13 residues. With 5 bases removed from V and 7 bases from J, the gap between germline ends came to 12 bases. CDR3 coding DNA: TGTGCCAGCAGTGTATGGAAGTCGAATGAGCAGTTCTTC. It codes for CASSVWKSNEQFF.